Listed here is a single T cell receptor (beta chain). CDR1 is GTSNPN and CDR2 is SVGIG in the germline V gene (reference sequence). Trimming at V came to 0 bases and at J to 1 base, leaving 2 bases not matched to a gene. The length of the CDR3 is 14 residues. In the original workflow: Using reference gene primer amplification, nucleated cell counts were estimated. The protocol was immunoSEQ multiplex PCR, while the TCRdb copy is restricted to in-frame clones and leaves out a portion. D and trimming were read from the DNA, whereas the V and J calls and clone size are those reported in that table. This sample has 45,000 to 60,000 clones, with 89% found just once. This sample was taken from a study of blood T cell repertoires in COVID-19. Study as a whole: Samples of COVID-19 (acute and convalescent) were obtained from the United States, Italy and Spain. T cells, B-cell-depleted T cells, or PBMCs supplied cDNA or gDNA.

The source material was peripheral blood. The TCR sequence derives from a human donor in a cohort sampled during active COVID-19. This chain joins TRBV30 and TRBJ2-5; 7 nucleotides agree with TRBD1. The CDR3 loop reads CAWSVGDSQETQYF. In DNA form, the CDR3 reads TGTGCCTGGAGTGTTGGGGACAGCCAAGAGACCCAGTACTTC.